This TCR beta chain was sequenced for a study of post-analysis software for immune sequencing data. Study context: Multiple sclerosis in the patients followed relapsing-remitting, secondary progressive and progressive-relapsing courses.

Researchers reported that TCR beta cDNA libraries carried unique molecular identifiers. The authors obtained roughly 500,000 cDNA molecules from approximately 0.95 to 9.8 million T cells. TCRdb redid the calling of the PCR reads with MiXCR, one entry per CDR3 protein. The sample has about 820,000 distinct CDR3 sequences, approximately 57% seen once. This CDR3 is 11 amino acids long. The germline V and J ends were trimmed by 6 bases and 8 bases, with 13 bases remaining between them. From germline, CDR1 is DFQATT and CDR2 SNEGSKA (reference sequence). Whole-study findings and limits: F-measure co-clustering was strong for batch-matched samples. Controls showed lower frequencies than patients for five or six TRBV segments, and TRBV5-6, TRBV5-1 and TRBV20-1 were among these. Controls significantly exceeded multiple sclerosis patients in normalized Chao1 diversity.

This clonotype was seen only a few times. What it binds is unknown. This TCR was recovered from a girl aged 10-17 years with multiple sclerosis. The V and J genes are TRBV20-1 and TRBJ1-2; no firm D call. The sample comprised blood. The CDR3 sequence is CSAGGLRGYTF. In DNA, the CDR3 is TGCAGTGCCGGCGGGCTTCGAGGCTACACCTTC.